Following are 3 T cell receptor beta chains from one sample sequenced in a study of cytotoxic CD8 clonotypes in ibrutinib-treated CLL. Profiling relied on immunoSEQ multiplex PCR, and the TCRdb table lists in-frame clones only, not all of them. The data contain 250,000 to 350,000 clones, approximately 76% of them seen just once; the ten biggest clones take up about 6%. Sequences were derived from PBMCs, sampled at disease progression, from a patient treated with ibrutinib. These receptors all stem from a human donor with chronic lymphocytic leukemia.

The V and J genes are TRBV2 and TRBJ2-7, with 8 bases lining up with TRBD2. The CDR3 loop spans 15 amino acids. Trimming at V came to 4 bases and at J to 3 bases, leaving 8 bases not matched to a gene. Germline CDR1 and CDR2: SNHLY and FYNNEI. Here the CDR3 DNA reads TGTGCCAGCAGTGTTCAGCGGGGGCGGCACTACGAGCAGTACTTC. Translated, it gives CASSVQRGRHYEQYF.

The chain employs TRBV29-1 and TRBJ2-7; 7 nucleotides align to TRBD1. V was pared by 4 bases and J by 1 base, with 1 base of the junction left unmatched. CDR1 is SQVTM and CDR2 is ANQGSEA in the germline V gene. The CDR3 has 12 amino acids. The CDR3 coding sequence is TGCAGCGTTGCACAGGGGTCCTACGAGCAGTACTTC. Protein product: CSVAQGSYEQYF.

The chain couples TRBV4-1 to TRBJ2-1; no definite D call. Trimming pared 0 bases from V and 1 base from J, leaving 7 bases between. The CDR3 covers 15 residues. CDR1 is MGHRA, CDR2 YSYEKL, per germline. The CDR3 DNA follows: TGCGCCAGCAGCCAAGAAGGTATATCCTACAATGAGCAGTTCTTC. Amino acid sequence: CASSQEGISYNEQFF.